This T cell receptor beta chain was obtained from a study of breast tumors, draining lymph nodes, adjacent tissues. Whole-study findings and limits: Most tumor T cells seemingly derive from lymph node, then expand in tumor. Tumor and nontumor repertoires were significantly more similar in luminal-like than in basal-like breast cancer. Tumors had less TCR diversity than lymph nodes, more than nontumor tissue. Tumor T cell lymph node origin was a supported hypothesis, not proven.

TCRdb re-derived calls from the multiplex PCR reads in MiXCR, one entry per CDR3 protein. This sample has under 150,000 distinct CDR3 sequences; under 25% occur once, and the top ten carry roughly 2.6%. CDR1 is SGHDN and CDR2 is FVKESK in the germline V gene. This CDR3 has 17 residues. V was cut by 2 bases and J by 0 bases, with 11 bases left in between. Concerning this clonotype itself: Its specificity is not known. Given a much more abundant clone one base away, this may be a read error.

Samples came from axillary lymph nodes draining the breast cancer. The chain joins TRBV14 to TRBJ2-6, with D perhaps TRBD1 (6 bases). The sequenced material came from axillary lymph node tissue. The receptor's source is a female donor with breast cancer. Some clones in this sample may be carry-over from other donors' samples. The CDR3: CASSQRGTLSGANVLTF. The CDR3 bases are TGTGCCAGCAGCCAAAGAGGGACACTCTCTGGGGCCAACGTCCTGACTTTC.